These 18 T cell receptor beta chains were all obtained from the same sample, sequenced in a study of spatial heterogeneity in lung cancer. The time point was: blood at routine non-recurrence follow-up after resection. TCRdb re-analysed the 5' RACE reads in MiXCR, keeping a single row per CDR3 protein. The table has roughly 110,000 distinct CDR3 sequences, under 14% seen once. Here the sequenced sample was PBMCs, taken at follow-up. The receptor source for this set is a female donor with early-stage non-small cell lung cancer.

The CDR3 loop reads CASSPGGPETQYF. CDR3 nucleotides: TGCGCCAGCTCACCGGGGGGGCCAGAGACCCAGTACTTC. The chain links TRBV5-1 to TRBJ2-5; 8 nucleotides match TRBD2. Germline assignment: CDR1 SGHRS and CDR2 YFSETQ. The V and J ends lost 7 bases and 4 bases, in that order; junction bases with no gene match: 6. This CDR3 is 13 amino acids long.

The gene calls are TRBV24-1 and TRBJ1-1; D gene uncertain. There are 14 residues in the CDR3. Looked up from germline, CDR1 is KGHDR and CDR2 is SFDVKD. V shed 2 bases and J shed 6 bases, with 12 bases lying between them. The CDR3 DNA reads TGTGCCACCAGTGATTCTTGGCACGGCGCTGAAGCTTTCTTT. Translated: CATSDSWHGAEAFF.

This clonotype was recorded a few times. The chain recombines TRBV7-9 with TRBJ2-7; D uncertain. The CDR3 is 13 amino acids. The V and J ends lost 2 bases and 2 bases respectively, with 7 bases between them. Per germline, CDR1 SEHNR and CDR2 FQNEAQ (reference sequence). In DNA, the CDR3 is TGTGCCAGCAGCTTAAATCCGACCTACGAGCAGTACTTC. It encodes CASSLNPTYEQYF.

The chain carries TRBV18 and TRBJ1-2, with D tentatively TRBD1 (5 bases). The CDR3 spans 14 residues. From germline, CDR1 is KGHSH and CDR2 LQKENI. The germline V and J ends were trimmed by 1 base and 3 bases, with 9 bases remaining between them. The CDR3 reads CASSPLGRDYGYTF. In nucleotides, the CDR3 is TGTGCCAGCTCACCACTTGGCAGGGACTATGGCTACACCTTC.

This chain links TRBV6-5 with TRBJ2-1, with D uncertain. CDR1 MNHEY and CDR2 SVGAGI come from the germline V gene. The CDR3 length is 15 residues. Trimming shortened V by 2 bases and J by 0 bases, and 8 bases separated the two germline ends. Here the CDR3 reads CASSYDGYSYNEQFF. CDR3 bases: TGTGCCAGCAGTTACGACGGATACTCCTACAATGAGCAGTTCTTC.

This clonotype was detected a few times. The rearrangement joins TRBV10-3 to TRBJ1-1; D gene uncertain. Germline V lookup: CDR1 ENHRY, CDR2 SYGVKD. Trimming cost V 4 bases and J 0 bases, with 12 bases left between them. This CDR3 contains 15 residues. CDR3: CAISASAALNTEAFF. The DNA of the CDR3 is TGTGCCATCAGTGCCTCGGCAGCCCTGAACACTGAAGCTTTCTTT.

The rearrangement links TRBV15 to TRBJ2-7; no reliable D call. The V end lost 0 bases, the J end lost 0 bases, and 9 bases lay between the germline ends. CDR1 is LNHNV and CDR2 is YYDKDF in the germline V gene (reference sequence). The CDR3 has 15 residues. The CDR3: CATSRERSLSYEQYF. The CDR3 DNA follows: TGTGCCACCAGCAGAGAGCGGAGCCTCTCCTACGAGCAGTACTTC.

The sample holds a few counts of this clonotype. V and J are TRBV4-1 and TRBJ1-2; D not certain. The V gene lost 2 bases and the J gene lost 0 bases, with 16 bases spanning the gap. CDR1 MGHRA and CDR2 YSYEKL come from the germline V gene. CDR3 length: 17 amino acids. As DNA, the CDR3 is TGCGCCAGCAGCCAAACAACGGGCCAGGCCGCTAACTATGGCTACACCTTC. Its translation: CASSQTTGQAANYGYTF.

The chain carries TRBV11-2 and TRBJ1-2; no clear D. The CDR3 extends over 13 amino acids. Trimming pared 1 base from V and 3 bases from J, leaving 6 bases between. In germline, CDR1 is SGHAT, CDR2 FQNNGV. The CDR3 sequence: CASSLGHDYGYTF. In nucleotides, the CDR3 is TGTGCCAGCAGCTTAGGACACGACTATGGCTACACCTTC.

This clonotype was detected only a few times. J is TRBJ1-1 and V is TRBV12-3 or TRBV12-4; D not certain. The CDR3 is made up of 13 amino acids. The V end was cut by 2 bases, the J end by 7 bases, with 11 bases between. CDR3 residues: CASSLSSFSEAFF. Here the CDR3 DNA reads TGTGCCAGCAGTTTATCGAGTTTTAGTGAAGCTTTCTTT.

This sequence joins TRBV28 and TRBJ2-7; TRBD1 matches at 8 bases. With V trimmed by 8 bases and J by 2 bases, 5 bases remained unmatched. The CDR3 runs 13 residues. Germline assignment: CDR1 MDHEN and CDR2 SYDVKM. The CDR3 here is CASGNRGTYEQYF. For the CDR3, the DNA is TGTGCCAGCGGTAACAGGGGGACCTACGAGCAGTACTTC.

The chain has TRBV20-1 and TRBJ2-1, with TRBD2 matching 9 bases. J was trimmed by 7 bases and V by 4 bases; bases with no gene match: 8. Germline-derived CDR1 and CDR2 are DFQATT and SNEGSKA (reference sequence). This CDR3 is 14 amino acids long. CDR3 nucleotides: TGCAGTGCTACTTCTAGCGGGATCTTAAATGAGCAGTTCTTC. This encodes CSATSSGILNEQFF.

V is TRBV28 and J is TRBJ2-2; D remains ambiguous. V was trimmed by 7 bases and J by 0 bases, leaving 6 bases between them. This CDR3 is built from 13 residues. Germline V lookup: CDR1 MDHEN, CDR2 SYDVKM. The CDR3 spells CASKDANTGELFF. Here the CDR3 DNA reads TGTGCCAGCAAGGATGCGAACACCGGGGAGCTGTTTTTT.

This clonotype was counted at least ten times. V usage is TRBV18 and J usage is TRBJ2-7; 7 positions match TRBD1. The CDR3 totals 14 residues. Germline V gene sequence: CDR1 KGHSH, CDR2 LQKENI. V trimming: 3 bases; J trimming: 0 bases; junction bases outside the gene matches: 2. The CDR3 region has the DNA TGTGCCAGCTCACCCGGGGACAGCTCCTACGAGCAGTACGTC. This codes for CASSPGDSSYEQYV.

In its sample, this clonotype was seen a few times. This chain connects TRBV29-1 to TRBJ2-6; a weak D match, TRBD2 (6 bases). The germline V gene has CDR1 SQVTM and CDR2 ANQGSEA. The length of the CDR3 is 13 residues. Trimming removed 6 bases from V and 2 bases from J, with 8 bases in between. CDR3 bases: TGCAGCGTGCGGGAACCTGGGGCCAACGTCCTGACTTTC. It is translated as CSVREPGANVLTF.

This chain joins TRBV28 and TRBJ2-7; possibly TRBD2 for D (5 bases). Germline V CDR1 and CDR2: MDHEN, SYDVKM. V gave up 6 bases and J gave up 2 bases, with 17 bases separating them. This CDR3 spans 15 amino acids. CDR3 in amino acids: CASRPLAQRTYEQYF. The CDR3 nucleotides read TGTGCCAGCAGGCCTCTAGCACAACGAACCTACGAGCAGTACTTC.

This clonotype was counted many times. This sequence joins TRBV10-3 and TRBJ2-2; TRBD1 is a possible D gene (6 bases). The ends were cut back, 10 bases at V and 0 bases at J, with 9 bases in the middle. This CDR3 is built from 13 residues. Germline CDR1 is ENHRY and CDR2 is SYGVKD. This chain's CDR3 is CATDSTNTGELFF. The CDR3 DNA reads TGTGCCACGGACAGTACGAACACCGGGGAGCTGTTTTTT.

This chain joins TRBV3-1 and TRBJ2-2; D is undetermined. The CDR3 contains 11 residues. Trimming pared 5 bases from V and 9 bases from J, leaving 7 bases between. Germline V gives CDR1 LGHDT, CDR2 YNNKEL (reference sequence). CDR3 nucleotide sequence: TGTGCCAGCAGCATGAGCTGGGAGCTGTTTTTT. Encoded protein: CASSMSWELFF.